The clone carrying this T cell receptor beta chain was counted once. Measured with immunoSEQ multiplex PCR; TCRdb has only the in-frame clones, and not every one. The table has 55,000 to 80,000 clones, around 83% seen once. The data were obtained in a study of OX40 agonist ivuxolimab in advanced cancers. CDR3 size: 13 residues. Germline V gene data show CDR1 as KGHSH and CDR2 as LQKENI. V was clipped by 3 bases and J by 3 bases, with 8 bases between them. The TCR comes from an adult with an advanced solid tumor such as melanoma, head and neck, liver or kidney cancer. The gene calls are TRBV18 and TRBJ2-5; D remains unclear. The source was CD4+ or CD8+ T cells sorted from blood, collected in a trial of the OX40 agonist ivuxolimab. CDR3 bases: TGTGCCAGCTCACCGTCCATAGAAGAGACCCAGTACTTC. This gives the protein CASSPSIEETQYF.